This T cell receptor beta chain stems from a study of CD8 T cells in Susac syndrome. This clonotype was recorded a few times. Reverse transcription of about 0.5 to 1 ug RNA used random hexamers. The method of amplification for TCR beta CDR3 was immunoSEQ multiplex PCR, covering 54 Vbeta and 13 Jbeta. TCRdb re-called the immunoSEQ multiplex PCR reads through MiXCR, storing one row per CDR3 protein. The table has more than 100,000 distinct CDR3 sequences, roughly 80% seen once. The germline CDR1 and CDR2 sequences are SGHTA and FQGTGA. V was shortened by 0 bases and J by 0 bases, with 10 bases between the two germline ends. There are 16 residues in the CDR3. The authors sequenced TCR beta from blood CD8+ and CD4+ T cells. Relapsing-remitting disease, either stable or active, was present in the treatment-naive patients who were the multiple sclerosis controls. While CD8+ and CD4+ T cells were isolated negatively, TEMRA cells were enriched by FACS.

The chain combines TRBV7-3 with TRBJ2-3; D uncertain. The source material was CD8+ T cells from PBMCs. The receptor was derived from a human donor with multiple sclerosis. Here the CDR3 DNA reads TGTGCCAGCAGCTTAACGTTATCTTTCAGCACAGATACGCAGTATTTT. It encodes CASSLTLSFSTDTQYF.